This record looks at one TCR beta chain sequence and its context. These data belong to a study of blood T cell repertoires in COVID-19. Looking at the study overall: Collection of acute and convalescent COVID-19 samples took place in the United States, Italy and Spain.

Germline loops: CDR1 SGHRS, CDR2 YFSETQ. The CDR3 totals 17 residues. Trimming left V 7 bases short and J 0 bases short, with 20 bases between. Individuals aged roughly 18 to 90 years were recruited from 20 to 25 US areas. Cohorts were determined from participant-reported clinical history. Sequencing used immunoSEQ multiplex PCR; TCRdb keeps in-frame clones, though not all of them. In the table there are about 250,000 clones, approximately 90% of which are singletons. The specimen sequenced was PBMCs or T cells enriched from blood (not recorded which). The clonotype comes from a woman aged 18-29 years who had recovered from COVID-19. V usage is TRBV5-1 and J usage is TRBJ2-1; D is perhaps TRBD2 (6 bases). The CDR3: CASLGGSGFSSYNEQFF. The DNA of the CDR3 is TGCGCCAGCTTGGGAGGCTCTGGCTTTAGCTCCTACAATGAGCAGTTCTTC.